The rows below give T cell receptor beta chains drawn from one sample of a study of shared T cell receptors in the human thymus. Assay used: immunoSEQ multiplex PCR; TCRdb lists only in-frame clones, some missing. The sample lists about 660,000 clones, over 75% occurring once. A further study also used this sample, focusing on human thymus T cells.

Source material: thymocytes. The receptors originated from a boy less than two years old with a congenital heart defect. The CDR3 runs from the conserved cysteine through the conserved F or W. A D gene is named only where the DNA matches it firmly. Clone size is given for some rows only: seen once, a few or many times, or a class if the clone is expanded.

d_call clone_size j_call v_call cdr3_nt cdr3_aa
. . TRBJ2-3 TRBV6-4 TGTGCCAGCAGTGATCACAGGGAGGGAGATACGCAGTATTTT CASSDHREGDTQYF
. . TRBJ1-2 TRBV6-1 TGTGCCAGCAGTGAAACAGGGTCCCCACACACTGGCTACACCTTC CASSETGSPHTGYTF
TRBD2 . TRBJ2-1 TRBV7-2 TGTGCCAGTGGTTGGCGGGAGGGGGACAATGAGCAGTTCTTC CASGWREGDNEQFF
. . TRBJ2-1 TRBV5-4 TGTGCCAGCAGGGGGAATAGCGGCACGAGCTCCTACAATGAGCAGTTCTTC CASRGNSGTSSYNEQFF
TRBD1 . TRBJ1-1 TRBV27 TGTGCCAGCAGTCCCCCAGGGGGGAGGACTGAAGCTTTCTTT CASSPPGGRTEAFF
TRBD1 . TRBJ2-3 TRBV7-9 TGTGCCAGCAGCACGAGGACAGGGACAGATACGCAGTATTTT CASSTRTGTDTQYF
TRBD1 . TRBJ2-7 TRBV5-1 TGCGCCAGCAGCTTACCTCCTTCAACAGGGGAAATCGACGAGCAGTACTTC CASSLPPSTGEIDEQYF
. . TRBJ2-2 TRBV6-1 TGTGCCAGCAAAACAGGGATCACCGGGGAGCTGTTTTTT CASKTGITGELFF
TRBD1 . TRBJ1-4 TRBV6-1 TGTGCCAGCAGGGGACAGGGGGCGACGGGTGAAAAACTGTTTTTT CASRGQGATGEKLFF
TRBD1 . TRBJ2-3 TRBV27 TGTGCCAGCAGTCAACGGACAGGGGGCGGTCCAGATACGCAGTATTTT CASSQRTGGGPDTQYF
TRBD1 . TRBJ2-2 TRBV2 TGTGCCAGCAGTGAAAGAGGGACAGCCACCGGGGAGCTGTTTTTT CASSERGTATGELFF
. . TRBJ1-2 TRBV5-5 TGTGCCAGCAGCTTTGCAGGGGCTGACTATGGCTACACCTTC CASSFAGADYGYTF
. once TRBJ1-2 TRBV19 TGTGCCAGCACCGACAGTTATGGCTACACCTTC CASTDSYGYTF
. . TRBJ2-1 TRBV28 TGTGCCAGCAGTTCACCTGACAGGTCCGAGGACGCAACCTACAATGAGCAGTTCTTC CASSSPDRSEDATYNEQFF
. . TRBJ1-5 TRBV21-1 TGTGCCAGCAGCAAAGTAGTTGGGGAGAGGGGCAATCAGCCCCAGCATTTT CASSKVVGERGNQPQHF
. . TRBJ1-6 TRBV15 TGTGCCACCAGCAGAGATAAGTTTGTTCAGTATCTGAATTCACCCCTCCACTTT CATSRDKFVQYLNSPLHF
TRBD1 . TRBJ1-4 TRBV28 TGTGCCAGCAGTCCGATCTATGCAGGGGGCGAAAAACTGTTTTTT CASSPIYAGGEKLFF
TRBD1 . TRBJ2-4 TRBV5-6 TGTGCCAGCAGCGAGGGACAGGGACCGTTAGCCAAAAACATTCAGTACTTC CASSEGQGPLAKNIQYF
TRBD2 . TRBJ2-7 TRBV25-1 TGTGCCAGCAGTCCACCCTACGGGGGGAAAAGCTACGAGCAGTACTTC CASSPPYGGKSYEQYF
. few TRBJ1-2 TRBV27 TGTGCCAGCAGTTCCCCAGGGGACCTATATGGCTACACCTTC CASSSPGDLYGYTF
TRBD1 . TRBJ2-4 TRBV6-1 TGTGCCGCCCCCCCCGGGGACAGGCTTAGCATTCAGTACTTC CAAPPGDRLSIQYF
. . TRBJ2-3 TRBV12-5 TGTGCTAGTGGTTTGGTACTTTTTGTCCAGGGTGTAGATACGCAGTATTTT CASGLVLFVQGVDTQYF
. . TRBJ2-1 TRBV5-1 TGCGCCAGCAGTGCAGAATACAATGAGCAGTTCTTC CASSAEYNEQFF
TRBD2 . TRBJ2-1 TRBV13 TGTGCCAGCAAGCCCCAGCGGGGTGATGAGCAGTTCTTC CASKPQRGDEQFF
. . TRBJ2-5 TRBV7-2 TGTGCCAGCAGCTACAGGGCCCCAGAGACCCAGTACTTC CASSYRAPETQYF
. . TRBJ2-1 TRBV7-9 TGTGCCAGCAGCTTAGGATCTGCGGGGACCTACAATGAGCAGTTCTTC CASSLGSAGTYNEQFF
. . TRBJ1-4 TRBV5-4 TGTGCCAGCAGCTTGGACAGGGCGGGTGAAAAACTGTTTTTT CASSLDRAGEKLFF
. . TRBJ2-7 TRBV18 TGTGCCAGCTCACCGCGAGGGAGAGGGTCCTACGAGCAGTACTTC CASSPRGRGSYEQYF
. . TRBJ1-6 TRBV15 TGTGCCACCAGCAGGCGGATGGGGAGGACCTATAATTCACCCCTCCACTTT CATSRRMGRTYNSPLHF
TRBD2 once TRBJ2-5 TRBV4-3 TGCGCCAGCAGCCAAGACCCAGGGTTTACGGGAGGGCAAGAGACCCAGTACTTC CASSQDPGFTGGQETQYF
TRBD1 . TRBJ2-7 TRBV5-6 TGTGCCAGCAGGACGACAGGGAAAGTGTGGGAGCAGTACTTC CASRTTGKVWEQYF
TRBD1 . TRBJ2-5 TRBV27 TGTGCCAGCAGTGCCCTCCCCGGGACAGGCAGCTGGGAGACCCAGTACTTC CASSALPGTGSWETQYF
TRBD1 . TRBJ2-6 TRBV28 TGTGCCAGCACCCCGGGACAGTCACTTTTTCGCTCTGGGGCCAACGTCCTGACTTTC CASTPGQSLFRSGANVLTF
. . TRBJ1-6 TRBV7-8 TGTGCCAGCAGCTTGCGGCGGAAGGATAGGTCACCCCTCCACTTT CASSLRRKDRSPLHF
. few TRBJ1-5 TRBV28 TGTGCCAGCAGTTTAGGGCCTCAGCCCCAGCATTTT CASSLGPQPQHF
. . TRBJ1-5 TRBV27 TGTGCCAGCAGCGAGACTTTTTGGGATCAGCCCCAGCATTTT CASSETFWDQPQHF
TRBD1 . TRBJ2-7 TRBV28 TGTGCCAGCAGGCCCGGGACAGGGTCTAGTGGTAGCCCCTACGAGCAGTACTTC CASRPGTGSSGSPYEQYF
TRBD2 . TRBJ2-2 TRBV5-1 TGCGCCAGCAGCTTGCGTCTTAGCGGGGGCCCGAATCTGGGCACCGGGGAGCTGTTTTTT CASSLRLSGGPNLGTGELFF
. . TRBJ2-1 TRBV7-2 TGTGCCAGCAGCTTTTCGCTAGCGTACTACAATGAGCAGTTCTTC CASSFSLAYYNEQFF
TRBD1 . TRBJ1-4 TRBV28 TGTGCCAGCAGTTTACGGAGAAGTGGACAGGGAATACCTCAGGAGACTAATGAAAAACTGTTTTTT CASSLRRSGQGIPQETNEKLFF
TRBD2 . TRBJ2-1 TRBV9 TGTGCCAGCAGCGCCGGGGGACTAGCGGGAATTTTTCCTTACAATGAGCAGTTCTTC CASSAGGLAGIFPYNEQFF
. . TRBJ1-1 TRBV11-2 TGTGCCAGCATCCAGACAGGAGACTTGAACACTGAAGCTTTCTTT CASIQTGDLNTEAFF
TRBD1 few TRBJ2-7 TRBV28 TGTGCCAGCAGTTTCTCCGGGACAGGGGACGAGCAGTACTTC CASSFSGTGDEQYF
TRBD1 . TRBJ1-1 TRBV28 TGTGCCAGCAGTCCCGGACAGGACCCCTCTGAAGCTTTCTTT CASSPGQDPSEAFF
TRBD1 . TRBJ2-2 TRBV9 TGTGCCAGCAGCGTAGGAGACAGGGACACCGGGGAGCTGTTTTTT CASSVGDRDTGELFF
TRBD2 . TRBJ2-1 TRBV28 TGTGCCAGCAGTTTTAGGGATAGCGGGAGAGGCCACAATGAGCAGTTCTTC CASSFRDSGRGHNEQFF
. few TRBJ1-3 TRBV28 TGTGCCAGCAGTACCGACAGGCAAAACTCTGGAAACACCATATATTTT CASSTDRQNSGNTIYF
. . TRBJ2-1 TRBV6-4 TGTGCCAGCAGTAACTCTAGCGCACATGGCAATGAGCAGTTCTTC CASSNSSAHGNEQFF
TRBD1 . TRBJ2-1 TRBV11-3 TGTGCCAGCAGCTTACGGACAGGGAAAAATTACAATGAGCAGTTCTTC CASSLRTGKNYNEQFF
. . TRBJ2-7 TRBV25-1 TGTGCCAGCGGCCGGGACACCGGCCCGGGATACTTC CASGRDTGPGYF
. . TRBJ2-7 TRBV15 TGTGCCACCAGCAGACTTAAACAGATGGCGTACGAGCAGTACTTC CATSRLKQMAYEQYF
TRBD2 . TRBJ2-1 TRBV15 TGTGCCACCAGCAGAGATCGGAGTAGCGGGAGTAGGTATGAGCAGTTCTTC CATSRDRSSGSRYEQFF
. . TRBJ1-4 TRBV6-6 TGTGCCAGCAGTTACATCCAGGGACTTAATGAAAAACTGTTTTTT CASSYIQGLNEKLFF
TRBD1 . TRBJ1-1 TRBV7-8 TGTGCCAGCAGTGCCCGACAGGGGACTAACACTGAAGCTTTCTTT CASSARQGTNTEAFF
TRBD1 . TRBJ2-5 TRBV5-6 TGTGCCAGCAACGGGACAGGGGTTAAGGGAGAGACCCAGTACTTC CASNGTGVKGETQYF
TRBD2 . TRBJ2-1 TRBV19 TGTGCCAGTAGTATCGGGGCGGGAGCACACCATGGTGAGCAGTTCTTC CASSIGAGAHHGEQFF
. few TRBJ1-3 TRBV27 TGTGCCAGCCAACGGTCCGGTGGAAACACCATATATTTT CASQRSGGNTIYF
TRBD1 . TRBJ1-5 TRBV7-9 TGTGCCAGCAGCTCCTCCGGGACAGGGTTTCAGCCCCAGCATTTT CASSSSGTGFQPQHF
TRBD2 . TRBJ2-2 TRBV28 TGTGCCAGCAGTCAAACTAGCGGGAGGGCCCTCGGCACCGGGGAGCTGTTTTTT CASSQTSGRALGTGELFF
. . TRBJ2-7 TRBV5-1 TGCGCCAGCCGGGGCTGGACAGACGGTAAAAACGAGCAGTACTTC CASRGWTDGKNEQYF